This section outlines one TCR beta chain sequence together with its context. The antigen is not known. Germline-derived CDR1 and CDR2 are LGHNT and FRNRAP. After removal of 6 bases from V and 4 bases from J, the junction contained 6 bases not matched to a gene. The CDR3 is 15 residues long. This entry is derived from a study of T cells in Graves' hyperthyroidism and ophthalmopathy. At the level of the study: Blood was drawn when the patient was first diagnosed and still untreated. General study points: In the blood, most expanded thyroid clonotypes above 0.001 appeared as well.

Each diagnosis drew on symptoms, thyroxine, TRAb, thyroid ultrasound and orbital computed tomography findings. The authors obtained PBMCs from roughly 9.7 ml of fresh peripheral blood. Amplification targeted TCR beta CDR3 regions from RNA transcripts. HTBI primers drove first-round RT-PCR of the TCR CDR3. TCRdb re-analysed the multiplex PCR reads in MiXCR, keeping a single row per CDR3 protein. The sample holds some 510,000 distinct CDR3 sequences, less than 25% seen once. This TCR was recovered from a man aged 18 to 30 with Graves' hyperthyroidism. Sequences were obtained from blood. The chain is built from TRBV12-5 and TRBJ2-5; 12 bases are a match to TRBD1. The CDR3: CASGGTGGVLETQYF. CDR3 DNA sequence: TGTGCTAGTGGGGGGACAGGGGGCGTATTAGAGACCCAGTACTTC. The variable domain in full, completed from reference TRBV12-5 and TRBJ2-5, reads DARVTQTPRHKVTEMGQEVTMRCQPILGHNTVFWYRQTMMQGLELLAYFRNRAPLDDSGMPKDRFSAEMPDATLATLKIQPSEPRDSAVYFCASGGTGGVLETQYFGPGTRLLVL.